The clone carrying this T cell receptor (beta chain) was detected only a few times. Its specificity is unknown. What was sequenced were expressed TCRB transcripts, since all of the isolated RNA had been reverse transcribed. Read counts averaged roughly 4 million for samples of naive, central memory and regulatory T cells. Assay: immunoSEQ multiplex PCR; the TCRdb copy retains only in-frame clones and omits some. The data hold about 150,000 clones, with 10% to 13% observed a single time. The sample is drawn from a study of beta chain features in type 1 diabetes. Study conclusions and caveats: All four CD4+ subsets from Type 1 diabetes patients carried moderately but significantly shorter TCRB CDR3s. TCRB repertoires of naive, central memory and Treg cells appeared more similar among patients than among healthy donors.

CDR1 and CDR2 from the germline V gene are KGHSH and LQKENI. Losses at the gene ends were 6 bases for V and 4 bases for J; bases not matched to a gene: 4. The CDR3 is made up of 13 amino acids. V and J are TRBV18 and TRBJ2-5; the match to TRBD1 covers 8 bases. The material sequenced was central memory CD4+ T cells from blood. This TCR was recovered from a man aged 25 to 40 with type 1 diabetes. In DNA form, the CDR3 reads TGTGCCAGCTCTGGACAGGGAAGAGAGACCCAGTACTTC. It specifies CASSGQGRETQYF.